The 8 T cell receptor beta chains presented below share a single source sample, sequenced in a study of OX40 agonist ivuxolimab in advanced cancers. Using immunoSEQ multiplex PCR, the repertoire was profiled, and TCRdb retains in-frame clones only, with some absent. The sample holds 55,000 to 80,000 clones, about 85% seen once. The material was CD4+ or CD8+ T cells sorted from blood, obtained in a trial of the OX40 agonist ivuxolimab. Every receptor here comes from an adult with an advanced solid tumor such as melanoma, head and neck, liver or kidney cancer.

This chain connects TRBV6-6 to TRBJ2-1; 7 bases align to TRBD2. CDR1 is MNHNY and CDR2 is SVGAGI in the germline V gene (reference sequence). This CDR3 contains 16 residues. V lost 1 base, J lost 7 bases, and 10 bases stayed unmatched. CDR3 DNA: TGTGCCAGCAGTTACTGGCCGGGAGGTCGAGGGAATGAGCAGTTCTTC. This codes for CASSYWPGGRGNEQFF.

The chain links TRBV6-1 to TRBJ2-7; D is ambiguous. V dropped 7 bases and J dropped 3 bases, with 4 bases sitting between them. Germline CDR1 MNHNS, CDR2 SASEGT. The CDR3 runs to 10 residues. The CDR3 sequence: CASTNYEQYF. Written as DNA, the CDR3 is TGTGCCAGCACCAACTACGAGCAGTACTTC.

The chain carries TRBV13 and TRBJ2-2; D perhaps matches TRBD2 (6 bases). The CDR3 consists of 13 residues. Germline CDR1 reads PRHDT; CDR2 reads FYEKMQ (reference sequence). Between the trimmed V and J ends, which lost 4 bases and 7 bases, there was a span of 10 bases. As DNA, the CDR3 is TGTGCCAGCAGCTCGGGAGAGGGCGGGGAGCTGTTTTTT. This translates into CASSSGEGGELFF.

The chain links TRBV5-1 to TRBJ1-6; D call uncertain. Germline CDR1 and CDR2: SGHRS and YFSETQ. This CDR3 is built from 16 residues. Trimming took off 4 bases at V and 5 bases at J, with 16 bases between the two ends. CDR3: CASSPFPPGNNSPLHF. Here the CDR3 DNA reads TGCGCCAGCAGCCCCTTTCCCCCAGGAAATAATTCACCCCTCCACTTT.

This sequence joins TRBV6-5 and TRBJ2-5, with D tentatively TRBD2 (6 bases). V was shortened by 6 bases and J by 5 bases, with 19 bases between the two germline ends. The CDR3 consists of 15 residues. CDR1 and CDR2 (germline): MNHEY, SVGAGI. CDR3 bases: TGTGCCAGCAGAACTAGCAGCCTCTCTGGGGAGACCCAGTACTTC. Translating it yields CASRTSSLSGETQYF.

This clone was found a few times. The CDR3 here is CASSLPSGNSPLHF. CDR3 DNA: TGTGCCAGCAGTTTACCCTCGGGGAATTCACCCCTCCACTTT. The chain recombines TRBV28 with TRBJ1-6; D not certain. The ends were cut back, 2 bases at V and 7 bases at J, with 9 bases in the middle. The CDR3 has 14 residues. From germline, CDR1 is MDHEN and CDR2 SYDVKM.

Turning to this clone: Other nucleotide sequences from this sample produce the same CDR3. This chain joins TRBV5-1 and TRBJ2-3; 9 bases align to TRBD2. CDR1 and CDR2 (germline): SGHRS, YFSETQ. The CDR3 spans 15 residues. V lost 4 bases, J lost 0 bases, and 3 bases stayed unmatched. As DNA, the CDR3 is TGCGCCAGCAGCCTTACTAGCGGGAGCACAGATACGCAGTATTTT. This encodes CASSLTSGSTDTQYF.

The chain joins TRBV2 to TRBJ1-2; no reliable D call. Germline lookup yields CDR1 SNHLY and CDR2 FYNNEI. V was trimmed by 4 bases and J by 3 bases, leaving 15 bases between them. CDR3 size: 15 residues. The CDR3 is CASSVGQTIYYGYTF. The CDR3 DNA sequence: TGTGCCAGCAGTGTTGGGCAGACGATTTACTATGGCTACACCTTC.